Each of the 10 T cell receptor beta chains below was sequenced from the same sample in a study of blood T cells in healthy people across ages. A sample-barcoded 5' primer and a J-beta primer mix were used in a second PCR of roughly 6 to 11 cycles. TCRdb reanalysed the 5' RACE reads using MiXCR and keeps one entry per CDR3 protein. The sample lists around 1,000,000 distinct CDR3 sequences, approximately 38% occurring once. Material: blood. These receptors all come from a man younger than 35 in good health.

The rearrangement links TRBV29-1 to TRBJ2-3, with D possibly matching TRBD2 (5 bases). The CDR3 contains 13 residues. CDR1 and CDR2 (germline): SQVTM, ANQGSEA. Trimming took 2 bases from V and 0 from J, leaving 6 bases between them. Written as DNA, the CDR3 is TGCAGCGTTGAACGGGGTAGCACAGATACGCAGTATTTT. The encoded protein is CSVERGSTDTQYF.

The chain uses TRBV3-1 and TRBJ2-3; no firm D call. Germline loops: CDR1 LGHDT, CDR2 YNNKEL (reference sequence). The CDR3 has 16 residues. Trimming stripped 0 bases from V and 0 bases from J, with 10 bases between. The CDR3 region is CASSQERIYSTDTQYF. The DNA for the CDR3 is TGTGCCAGCAGCCAAGAGAGAATCTATAGCACAGATACGCAGTATTTT.

This clonotype was counted once. The rearrangement joins TRBV4-3 to TRBJ1-6; TRBD1 might be the D (5 bases). Per the germline V gene, CDR1 is LGHNA and CDR2 is YSLEER. Trimming pared 3 bases from V and 6 bases from J, leaving 12 bases between. The CDR3 loop spans 15 amino acids. Written as DNA, the CDR3 is TGCGCCAGCAGCCACCGAGGGGTCTTTAATTCACCCCTCCACTTT. This encodes CASSHRGVFNSPLHF.

CDR3: CASSFALNEQFF. The DNA of the CDR3 is TGTGCCAGCAGCTTCGCTCTGAATGAGCAGTTCTTC. The chain uses TRBV13 and TRBJ2-1; D is undetermined. The V gene lost 3 bases and the J gene lost 7 bases, with 7 bases spanning the gap. The CDR3 spans 12 residues. CDR1 PRHDT and CDR2 FYEKMQ come from the germline V gene (reference sequence).

The chain recombines TRBV4-3 with TRBJ1-6, with 9 nucleotides matching TRBD1. Trimming at V came to 1 base and at J to 8 bases, leaving 6 bases not matched to a gene. Germline CDR1 reads LGHNA; CDR2 reads YSLEER. This CDR3 contains 16 residues. The CDR3 is CASSQALRTGDSPLHF. The DNA of the CDR3 is TGCGCCAGCAGCCAAGCTCTCCGGACAGGGGATTCACCCCTCCACTTT.

The chain recombines TRBV7-2 with TRBJ1-5; 9 bases are shared with TRBD1. Trimming removed 5 bases from V and 3 bases from J; junction bases left unmatched: 17. CDR1 SGHTA and CDR2 FQGNSA come from the germline V gene. The CDR3 length is 19 residues. The CDR3 DNA is TGTGCCAGCAGCATAATAACCGGGACAGGGACGCCTCTCAATCAGCCCCAGCATTTT. It codes for CASSIITGTGTPLNQPQHF.

In the case of this clonotype: Compared with germline, one end of the junction differs, possibly owing to a read error. The rearrangement joins TRBV7-2 to TRBJ2-4, with D hard to call. The J call may be faulty, since TRBJ2-7 better matches the DNA end. This CDR3 comprises 16 residues. Germline V gene sequence: CDR1 SGHTA, CDR2 FQGNSA. DNA of the CDR3: TGTGCCAGCACCTTAGGTATCGGTTCATTCGACTACGAGCAGTACTTC. Amino acids: CASTLGIGSFDYEQYF.

This clonotype occurred a few times. This sequence joins TRBV19 and TRBJ2-1, with TRBD1 matching 7 bases. This CDR3 has 14 amino acids. J lost 4 bases, V lost 5 bases, and 5 bases had no gene match. Looked up from germline, CDR1 is LNHDA and CDR2 is SQIVND (reference sequence). The CDR3 loop reads CASSRQGGYNEQFF. CDR3 nucleotide sequence: TGTGCCAGTAGTCGACAGGGTGGTTACAATGAGCAGTTCTTC.

V is TRBV7-2 and J is TRBJ1-6; D gene uncertain. V dropped 6 bases and J dropped 3 bases, with 18 bases sitting between them. The CDR3 is 17 residues long. From germline, CDR1 is SGHTA and CDR2 FQGNSA. This CDR3 is CASRGPGSFLYNSPLHF. The DNA of the CDR3 is TGTGCCAGCAGAGGACCAGGCTCCTTCCTCTATAATTCACCCCTCCACTTT. The complete variable domain, with remaining parts taken from reference TRBV7-2 and TRBJ1-6, reads GAGVSQSPSNKVTEKGKDVELRCDPISGHTALYWYRQSLGQGLEFLIYFQGNSAPDKSGLPSDRFSAERTGGSVSTLTIQRTQQEDSAVYLCASRGPGSFLYNSPLHFGNGTRLTVT.

This clonotype was found a few times. V usage is TRBV5-1 and J usage is TRBJ1-1, with D hard to call. Germline V gene data show CDR1 as SGHRS and CDR2 as YFSETQ. The V and J ends lost 3 bases and 1 base respectively, with 7 bases between them. This CDR3 has 13 amino acids. The CDR3 bases are TGCGCCAGCAGCTCGAAAACGAACACTGAAGCTTTCTTT. Translating it yields CASSSKTNTEAFF.